The clone carrying this T cell receptor beta chain has a single count. Its antigen is currently unknown. This sample stems from a study of T cell responses to AZD1222 COVID-19 vaccine. Overall study: Some second doses came at about 4 weeks and others at about 12 weeks; these were pooled.

Measured with immunoSEQ multiplex PCR; TCRdb has only the in-frame clones, and not every one. Here the sample spans over 120,000 clones, 75% to 90% being singletons. Study-wide findings and caveats: Spike-specific TCR breadth and depth went up after people got two AZD1222 doses. Recipients of AZD1222 seropositive at baseline numbered only 6 or 7.

Trimming removed 5 bases from V and 4 bases from J, with 13 bases in between. The CDR3 extends over 14 amino acids. Germline V CDR1 and CDR2: LNHDA, SQIVND (reference sequence). The chain uses TRBV19 and TRBJ2-3, with D perhaps matching TRBD2 (6 bases). Sequenced material: peripheral blood, taken on day 0 of AZD1222 vaccination. The source of this sequence is an adult in good health. CDR3 loop: CASSGGGVADTQYF. In nucleotides, the CDR3 is TGTGCCAGTAGTGGCGGCGGGGTGGCAGATACGCAGTATTTT.